This T cell receptor (beta chain) was sequenced during a study of T-cell reconstitution after alpha-beta-depleted transplantation in children (dated by TCRdb to 2016 to 2018). Background for the entire study: Using TCR repertoire profiling, the study followed T-cell immune reconstitution in a quantitative way in children after TCRalphabeta/CD19-depleted allogeneic hematopoietic cell transplantation. Results the study describes overall, beyond this receptor: Hyperexpanded clone frequencies declined over subsequent months; after one year, T-cell counts and TCRbeta diversity were mostly attributed to newly produced T cells. The apparently early recovery of alphabetaT-cell counts about two months after transplant reportedly depended on only several hundred rapidly expanded clones that came from non-depleted graft cells. In some patients, the high TCRbeta diversity seen at day 60 was put down to recipient T cells and intrathymic progenitors that had survived conditioning.

Libraries were constructed by PCR. Instrument used: Illumina HiSeq 2500. TCR libraries were prepared with molecular barcoding, using unique molecular identifiers to normalize TCRbeta repertoire quantification. TCRdb redid the processing of the public reads, applying fastp at Q25 and MiXCR, and retained in-frame beta chains. Each CDR3 protein gets just one entry, which takes the most common genes and DNA from the rows behind it. This sample lists hundreds of thousands of distinct CDR3 sequences; about 10% were detected once. The ten largest clonotypes hold about 2.1% of the sample. CDR1 and CDR2 were assigned from the germline V gene (reference sequence) as SGHNT and YYREEE. Including cysteine and phenylalanine, the CDR3 has 13 amino acids. The read is trimmed to its CDR3 DNA, 39 bases read in frame from base 1. V and J lose 4 bases and 8 bases, and a span of 15 bases separates them. On this clonotype itself: No cognate antigen has been identified for it. No base-level quality is on record; no much larger clone is a single base apart.

Explained via the paper, the treatment or condition label denotes: allogeneic hematopoietic cell transplantation with graft depleted of TCRalphabeta T cells and CD19 B cells. The transplant recipients were children given TCRalphabeta/CD19-depleted allogeneic hematopoietic cell grafts. Recombination connected TRBV5-4 to TRBJ1-2, and TRBD1 may be the D gene, going by 5 matching bases. This sequence originates from a child aged 2 to 10 with inherited bone marrow failure, due to receive a stem cell transplant. The specimen was PBMCs, collected before TCRalphabeta/CD19-depleted stem cell transplant. The CDR3 amino acid sequence is: CASSRTYRSGYTF. The sequence in DNA is TGTGCCAGCAGCCGGACTTACAGGTCCGGCTACACCTTC.